These T cell receptor beta chains were read from a single sample in a study of blood T cell repertoires in COVID-19. Only in-frame clones appear in the TCRdb table, and some are missing; sequencing was by immunoSEQ multiplex PCR. Counted here are about 150,000 clones, about nine tenths occurring once; the ten biggest clones make up about 1.5%. Specimen: peripheral blood. The receptors were sampled from a human donor in a cohort sampled during active COVID-19. Each CDR3 is given with its conserved first and last residue. The D gene is left open where the match is weak. The size entry is marked missing in some rows and otherwise reads once, few, many or a size class.

cdr3_nt: TGTGCCAGCAGGGGGACAGGGGTGGTCACTGAAGCTTTCTTT
cdr3_aa: CASRGTGVVTEAFF
d_call: TRBD1
v_call: TRBV2
clone_size: few
j_call: TRBJ1-1

cdr3_nt: TGTGCCAGCAGCCCAGACAGTGCTAATTCACCCCTCCACTTT
cdr3_aa: CASSPDSANSPLHF
d_call: -
v_call: TRBV6-5
clone_size: few
j_call: TRBJ1-6

cdr3_nt: TGTGCCAGTAGTATAGATCATAGCGCCTATGGCTACACCTTC
cdr3_aa: CASSIDHSAYGYTF
d_call: -
v_call: TRBV19
clone_size: -
j_call: TRBJ1-2

cdr3_nt: TGCGCCAGCAGCCAAGGACGGATCCGGGGGACCGGGGAGCTGTTTTTT
cdr3_aa: CASSQGRIRGTGELFF
d_call: -
v_call: TRBV4-1
clone_size: -
j_call: TRBJ2-2

cdr3_nt: TGTGCCAGCAGCCTACCCGGGACACTTAAAAATGGCTACACCTTC
cdr3_aa: CASSLPGTLKNGYTF
d_call: -
v_call: TRBV5-6
clone_size: -
j_call: TRBJ1-2

cdr3_nt: TGTGCCAGCAGGACAGGGTTAGGCGACTATGGCTACACCTTC
cdr3_aa: CASRTGLGDYGYTF
d_call: TRBD1
v_call: TRBV2
clone_size: -
j_call: TRBJ1-2

cdr3_nt: TGTGCCAGCAGCCGTAACAGGGGCGGGGAGCTGTTTTTT
cdr3_aa: CASSRNRGGELFF
d_call: TRBD1
v_call: TRBV14
clone_size: -
j_call: TRBJ2-2

cdr3_nt: TGTGCCAGTATGTTGCGAAGTATGAACACCGGGGAGCTGTTTTTT
cdr3_aa: CASMLRSMNTGELFF
d_call: -
v_call: TRBV19
clone_size: few
j_call: TRBJ2-2

cdr3_nt: TGTGCCAGCAGTTTGACTAGCCCCGAAGAGACCCAGTACTTC
cdr3_aa: CASSLTSPEETQYF
d_call: TRBD2
v_call: TRBV6-5
clone_size: -
j_call: TRBJ2-5

cdr3_nt: TGTGCCAGCGGGCGCAGGGGATACACCGGGGAGCTGTTTTTT
cdr3_aa: CASGRRGYTGELFF
d_call: -
v_call: TRBV9
clone_size: -
j_call: TRBJ2-2

cdr3_nt: TGTGCCAGTAGTCCACCTATACTAGCCGGTTTGGAGACCCAGTACTTC
cdr3_aa: CASSPPILAGLETQYF
d_call: -
v_call: TRBV19
clone_size: -
j_call: TRBJ2-5

cdr3_nt: TGTGCCAGCAGCCCAAGACAGGGGTTGTCACCCCTCCACTTT
cdr3_aa: CASSPRQGLSPLHF
d_call: TRBD1
v_call: TRBV27
clone_size: -
j_call: TRBJ1-6

cdr3_nt: TGTGCCAGCAGCTTAGTGGCAGGCCGTGGCTACACCTTC
cdr3_aa: CASSLVAGRGYTF
d_call: -
v_call: TRBV7-2
clone_size: -
j_call: TRBJ1-2

cdr3_nt: TGCAGCGTCGACCCCCCGGGACAGGGTGGTGGCTACACCTTC
cdr3_aa: CSVDPPGQGGGYTF
d_call: TRBD1
v_call: TRBV29-1
clone_size: -
j_call: TRBJ1-2

cdr3_nt: TGTGCCAGCAGTTTTGGCAGGAATCAGCCCCAGCATTTT
cdr3_aa: CASSFGRNQPQHF
d_call: -
v_call: TRBV27
clone_size: -
j_call: TRBJ1-5

cdr3_nt: TGTGCCAGCAGCTCGACAGGGACAGATACGCAGTATTTT
cdr3_aa: CASSSTGTDTQYF
d_call: TRBD1
v_call: TRBV7-3
clone_size: -
j_call: TRBJ2-3

cdr3_nt: TGTGCCAGCAGTGAAGGAGGGACAGGGCCCTACGAGCAGTACTTC
cdr3_aa: CASSEGGTGPYEQYF
d_call: TRBD1
v_call: TRBV6-1
clone_size: -
j_call: TRBJ2-7

cdr3_nt: TGTGCCAGCAGCCAAACAGGGGTTGGCTACACCTTC
cdr3_aa: CASSQTGVGYTF
d_call: TRBD1
v_call: TRBV5-4
clone_size: -
j_call: TRBJ1-2

cdr3_nt: TGCAGCGTTGTAATGGCGGAGTGGACCCAGTACTTC
cdr3_aa: CSVVMAEWTQYF
d_call: -
v_call: TRBV29-1
clone_size: -
j_call: TRBJ2-5

cdr3_nt: TGTGCCAGCAGCTTAGGTTCTAGCGGGGGCACAGATACGCAGTATTTT
cdr3_aa: CASSLGSSGGTDTQYF
d_call: TRBD2
v_call: TRBV7-3
clone_size: -
j_call: TRBJ2-3

cdr3_nt: TGTGCCAGCAGTTCACACAGGGCAAGGTACGAGCAGTACTTC
cdr3_aa: CASSSHRARYEQYF
d_call: -
v_call: TRBV6-5
clone_size: -
j_call: TRBJ2-7

cdr3_nt: TGTGCCAGCAGCCAAGCAGGGGGAAACACCATATATTTT
cdr3_aa: CASSQAGGNTIYF
d_call: -
v_call: TRBV3-1/TRBV3-2
clone_size: -
j_call: TRBJ1-3